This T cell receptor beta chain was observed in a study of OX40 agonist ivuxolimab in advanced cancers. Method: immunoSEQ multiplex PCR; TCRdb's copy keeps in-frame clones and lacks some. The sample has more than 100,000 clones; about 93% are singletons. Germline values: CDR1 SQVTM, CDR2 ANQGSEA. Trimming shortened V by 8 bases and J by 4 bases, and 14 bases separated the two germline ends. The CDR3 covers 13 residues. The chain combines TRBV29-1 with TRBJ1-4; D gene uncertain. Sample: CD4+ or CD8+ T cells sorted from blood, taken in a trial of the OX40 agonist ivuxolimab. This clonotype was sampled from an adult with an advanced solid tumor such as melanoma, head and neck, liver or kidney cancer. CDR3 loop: CSSAGRINEKLFF. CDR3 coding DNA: TGCAGCTCAGCGGGTCGGATTAATGAAAAACTGTTTTTT.